The 27 T cell receptor beta chains below were found in one sample sequenced in a study of blood T cell repertoires in COVID-19. The assay was immunoSEQ multiplex PCR, and TCRdb's table has in-frame clones only and misses some. The sample holds about 68,000 clones; 90% to 95% are singletons and the top ten take about 7%. Material for sequencing was peripheral blood. The receptors were gathered from a man aged 40-49 years with COVID-19, enrolled during active disease.

This clone appeared once. This chain uses TRBV5-4 with TRBJ2-3, with D maybe TRBD1 (6 bases). V was trimmed by 4 bases and J by 2 bases, leaving 11 bases between them. Germline CDR1 SGHNT, CDR2 YYREEE (reference sequence). This CDR3 region has 14 residues. CDR3 sequence reads: CASSAQGSTDTQYF. The CDR3 nucleotides are TGTGCCAGCAGCGCACAGGGTTCCACAGATACGCAGTATTTT. Combining the CDR3 with reference TRBV5-4 and TRBJ2-3 gives the whole variable domain ETGVTQSPTHLIKTRGQQVTLRCSSQSGHNTVSWYQQALGQGPQFIFQYYREEENGRGNFPPRFSGLQFPNYSSELNVNALELDDSALYLCASSAQGSTDTQYFGPGTRLTVL.

This clone was seen a single time. J is TRBJ1-4 and V is TRBV12-5; 9 nucleotides match TRBD1. CDR3 length: 13 residues. The trim removed 9 bases at V and 7 bases at J, leaving 6 bases unmatched. The V gene's germline CDR1 is LGHNT and CDR2 FRNRAP. This CDR3 is CARPTGGSEKLFF. The DNA for the CDR3 is TGTGCTAGACCGACAGGGGGATCTGAAAAACTGTTTTTT. Full variable domain (rest looked up from reference TRBV12-5 and TRBJ1-4): DARVTQTPRHKVTEMGQEVTMRCQPILGHNTVFWYRQTMMQGLELLAYFRNRAPLDDSGMPKDRFSAEMPDATLATLKIQPSEPRDSAVYFCARPTGGSEKLFFGSGTQLSVL.

The rearrangement joins TRBV13 to TRBJ2-7; 14 bases agree with TRBD2. The CDR3 is 16 residues long. Trimming removed 5 bases from V and 3 bases from J; junction bases left unmatched: 6. Germline loops: CDR1 PRHDT, CDR2 FYEKMQ (reference sequence). CDR3 DNA: TGTGCCAGCAGCGAGGTCGGGACTAGCGGGGGCTACGAGCAGTACTTC. Translation gives CASSEVGTSGGYEQYF.

The chain carries TRBV6-5 and TRBJ1-2; tentatively, D is TRBD1 (6 bases). Trimming left V 7 bases short and J 4 bases short, with 13 bases between. The V gene's germline CDR1 is MNHEY and CDR2 SVGAGI. This CDR3 is 13 amino acids long. CDR3 nucleotide sequence: TGTGCCAGCACAGGGGTAGCAGGCTATGGCTACACCTTC. Protein sequence: CASTGVAGYGYTF.

The gene calls are TRBV30 and TRBJ1-2; 9 bases match TRBD1. V lost 7 bases, J lost 1 base, and 7 bases stayed unmatched. The CDR3 spans 14 residues. The V gene's germline CDR1 is GTSNPN and CDR2 SVGIG (reference sequence). This CDR3 is CALGRTGDNYGYTF. DNA of the CDR3: TGTGCCTTGGGGCGGACAGGGGATAACTATGGCTACACCTTC.

The chain couples TRBV7-9 to TRBJ2-2; 13 bases agree with TRBD2. The V gene's germline CDR1 is SEHNR and CDR2 FQNEAQ (reference sequence). J lost 2 bases, V lost 3 bases, and 9 bases had no gene match. This CDR3 is 19 amino acids long. CDR3 sequence reads: CASSLALGTSGANTGELFF. The CDR3 DNA follows: TGTGCCAGCAGCTTGGCCCTTGGGACTAGCGGGGCCAACACCGGGGAGCTGTTTTTT.

The chain recombines TRBV11-2 with TRBJ1-2; D might be TRBD1 (5 bases). Germline CDR1 is SGHAT and CDR2 is FQNNGV. Trimming stripped 0 bases from V and 6 bases from J, with 11 bases between. CDR3 size: 14 residues. The CDR3 DNA follows: TGTGCCAGCAGCTTAGAAGGTCAGGGTAATGGCTACACCTTC. As protein: CASSLEGQGNGYTF.

This chain joins TRBV5-1 and TRBJ1-2; 8 bases line up with TRBD1. CDR1 SGHRS and CDR2 YFSETQ come from the germline V gene. Trimming at V came to 4 bases and at J to 6 bases, leaving 5 bases not matched to a gene. The CDR3 is 13 amino acids. The CDR3 is CASSPGQGDGYTF. The DNA of the CDR3 is TGCGCCAGCAGCCCCGGACAGGGTGATGGCTACACCTTC.

J is TRBJ1-6 and V is TRBV18; D unclear. Germline V lookup: CDR1 KGHSH, CDR2 LQKENI. Trimming stripped 3 bases from V and 0 bases from J, with 12 bases between. This CDR3 contains 17 residues. The CDR3 protein is CASSPPVVISYNSPLHF. Written as DNA, the CDR3 is TGTGCCAGCTCACCCCCGGTAGTGATCTCCTATAATTCACCCCTCCACTTT.

The chain links TRBV27 to TRBJ2-2, with D maybe TRBD1 (7 bases). This CDR3 has 15 residues. CDR1 and CDR2 (germline): MNHEY, SMNVEV (reference sequence). Trimming removed 2 bases at V and 3 bases at J, with 10 bases between. CDR3 residues: CASSLQGGYTGELFF. CDR3 nucleotide sequence: TGTGCCAGCAGTTTACAGGGGGGCTACACCGGGGAGCTGTTTTTT.

This clone was detected only once. The CDR3 DNA reads TGCGCCAGCAGCTTGGCCAGTCTAGCGGGGGGGTACAATGAGCAGTTCTTC. Encoded protein: CASSLASLAGGYNEQFF. This rearrangement joins TRBV5-1 to TRBJ2-1; 12 bases agree with TRBD2. The germline gives CDR1 SGHRS, CDR2 YFSETQ. J lost 4 bases, V lost 0 bases, and 5 bases had no gene match. The CDR3 length is 17 residues.

This clone is a singleton in its sample. V usage is TRBV9 and J usage is TRBJ1-1; D unresolved. The CDR3 has 17 residues. The V gene's germline CDR1 is SGDLS and CDR2 YYNGEE. V dropped 0 bases and J dropped 6 bases, with 21 bases sitting between them. The CDR3, as DNA: TGTGCCAGCAGCGTAGGGGCCGACCAGACCCTAAACTCTGAAGCTTTCTTT. Translating it yields CASSVGADQTLNSEAFF.

This chain joins TRBV3-1 (or the pseudogene TRBV3-2) and TRBJ2-1; no definite D call. V was pared by 0 bases and J by 5 bases, with 11 bases between. CDR1 is LGHDT and CDR2 is YNNKEL in the germline V gene (reference sequence). CDR3 length: 15 amino acids. Here the CDR3 reads CASSQDGQPHNEQFF. CDR3 coding DNA: TGTGCCAGCAGCCAAGATGGGCAGCCTCACAATGAGCAGTTCTTC.

The rearrangement links TRBV18 to TRBJ1-1, with TRBD1 matching over 7 bases. Losses at the gene ends were 2 bases for V and 2 bases for J; bases not matched to a gene: 5. CDR1 is KGHSH, CDR2 LQKENI, per germline. This CDR3 is 15 amino acids long. CDR3 residues: CASSPGTATNTEAFF. CDR3 sequence (DNA): TGTGCCAGCTCACCAGGGACAGCCACCAACACTGAAGCTTTCTTT.

This chain joins TRBV30 and TRBJ1-2; 7 nucleotides line up with TRBD1. This CDR3 region has 13 residues. Trimming at V came to 2 bases and at J to 8 bases, leaving 8 bases not matched to a gene. Germline V gene sequence: CDR1 GTSNPN, CDR2 SVGIG (reference sequence). CDR3 amino acids: CAWSFSGTAGYTF. The DNA for the CDR3 is TGTGCCTGGAGTTTCTCAGGGACAGCCGGCTACACCTTC.

This chain connects TRBV10-3 to TRBJ1-6; D is perhaps TRBD1 (6 bases). The V gene lost 7 bases and the J gene lost 8 bases, with 9 bases spanning the gap. CDR3 length equals 12 residues. The V gene's germline CDR1 is ENHRY and CDR2 SYGVKD. The CDR3 DNA sequence: TGTGCCATCAAGGGGGGGGATTCACCCCTCCACTTT. It encodes CAIKGGDSPLHF.

By sample fraction, this clone is medium-sized (0.01 to 0.1%). The chain carries TRBV4-1 and TRBJ2-1; D gene unclear. The CDR3 has 13 residues. Trimming shortened V by 1 base and J by 13 bases, and 14 bases separated the two germline ends. Germline V lookup: CDR1 MGHRA, CDR2 YSYEKL. Here the CDR3 DNA reads TGCGCCAGCAGCCAAGGATGGAGTAGCTATCAGTTCTTC. Translation gives CASSQGWSSYQFF.

This sequence joins TRBV7-2 and TRBJ1-1, with D unclear. Germline V gene data show CDR1 as SGHTA and CDR2 as FQGNSA. Trimming took 1 base from V and 1 from J, leaving 10 bases between them. The CDR3 sequence is 15 residues long. This chain's CDR3 is CASSLVPLPNTEAFF. The CDR3 nucleotides are TGTGCCAGCAGCTTAGTTCCGCTACCGAACACTGAAGCTTTCTTT.

The chain uses TRBV30 and TRBJ2-5, with D possibly matching TRBD2 (5 bases). Looked up from germline, CDR1 is GTSNPN and CDR2 is SVGIG (reference sequence). V lost 8 bases and J 7 bases, leaving 20 bases between the germline ends. The CDR3 is made up of 13 amino acids. CDR3 nucleotide sequence: TGTGCCGGCTACCCCGGGGAGCCCGGGACCCAGTACTTC. It yields the protein CAGYPGEPGTQYF.

The CDR3 spells CASSLWGGSYNEQFF. In DNA, the CDR3 is TGTGCCAGCAGCTTATGGGGGGGCTCCTACAATGAGCAGTTCTTC. The chain joins TRBV11-2 to TRBJ2-1; 7 positions agree with TRBD2. From germline, CDR1 is SGHAT and CDR2 FQNNGV. After removal of 2 bases from V and 0 bases from J, the junction contained 1 base not matched to a gene. There are 15 residues in the CDR3.

The gene calls are TRBV6-1 and TRBJ2-1; 7 nucleotides match TRBD2. J was trimmed by 4 bases and V by 3 bases; bases with no gene match: 6. The CDR3 is 15 residues long. From germline, CDR1 is MNHNS and CDR2 SASEGT. The CDR3 is CASSEGGSGYNEQFF. CDR3 sequence (DNA): TGTGCCAGCAGTGAGGGGGGGTCTGGGTACAATGAGCAGTTCTTC.

The gene calls are TRBV7-9 and TRBJ1-1; no definite D call. The V and J ends lost 3 bases and 1 base respectively, with 18 bases between them. CDR1 and CDR2 from the germline V gene are SEHNR and FQNEAQ (reference sequence). CDR3 size: 17 residues. The CDR3 DNA is TGTGCCAGCAGCTTTCGCAGGCCTGGCAGGAAGAACACTGAAGCTTTCTTT. The encoded protein is CASSFRRPGRKNTEAFF.

This chain uses TRBV19 with TRBJ1-5; the D gene is possibly TRBD1 (5 bases). Germline loops: CDR1 LNHDA, CDR2 SQIVND (reference sequence). There are 16 residues in the CDR3. The germline V and J ends were trimmed by 4 bases and 7 bases, with 20 bases remaining between them. CDR3 loop: CASSTAGRGVGQPQHF. The CDR3 DNA sequence: TGTGCCAGTAGTACGGCTGGGCGGGGGGTCGGACAGCCCCAGCATTTT. Full variable domain (rest looked up from reference TRBV19 and TRBJ1-5): DGGITQSPKYLFRKEGQNVTLSCEQNLNHDAMYWYRQDPGQGLRLIYYSQIVNDFQKGDIAEGYSVSREKKESFPLTVTSAQKNPTAFYLCASSTAGRGVGQPQHFGDGTRLSIL.

This clone appeared a single time. The genes are TRBV7-3 and TRBJ2-5, with D unresolved. The V gene's germline CDR1 is SGHTA and CDR2 FQGTGA. V was shortened by 5 bases and J by 2 bases, with 30 bases between the two germline ends. CDR3 length equals 20 residues. CDR3 sequence (DNA): TGTGCCAGCAGCCCCAAGAGAAAGATGCCTTTCTTAGAGACTCAAGAGACCCAGTACTTC. This sequence encodes CASSPKRKMPFLETQETQYF.

The chain combines TRBV30 with TRBJ1-5, with 7 bases fitting TRBD1. Germline values: CDR1 GTSNPN, CDR2 SVGIG (reference sequence). This CDR3 is 14 amino acids long. The trim removed 5 bases at V and 3 bases at J, leaving 7 bases unmatched. CDR3 amino acids: CAWEPQGDNQPQHF. Here the CDR3 DNA reads TGTGCCTGGGAGCCCCAGGGGGACAATCAGCCCCAGCATTTT.

The J gene is TRBJ2-7, the V gene TRBV6-6; possible D gene TRBD2, 6 bases. Germline CDR1 is MNHNY and CDR2 is SVGAGI (reference sequence). This CDR3 contains 16 residues. Trimming removed 0 bases from V and 0 bases from J, with 12 bases in between. The CDR3 DNA reads as TGTGCCAGCAGTTACTCGAGACGGGACTTCTCCTACGAGCAGTACTTC. Protein sequence: CASSYSRRDFSYEQYF.

This clone has only a few counts. The chain carries TRBV11-2 and TRBJ2-7; TRBD2 agrees at 9 bases. V shed 5 bases, J shed 0 bases, and the junction held 8 bases outside the gene matches. Looked up from germline, CDR1 is SGHAT and CDR2 is FQNNGV. The CDR3 totals 16 residues. The CDR3 reads CASSPAKLAGSYEQYF. For the CDR3, the DNA is TGTGCCAGCAGCCCCGCAAAACTAGCGGGCTCCTACGAGCAGTACTTC.